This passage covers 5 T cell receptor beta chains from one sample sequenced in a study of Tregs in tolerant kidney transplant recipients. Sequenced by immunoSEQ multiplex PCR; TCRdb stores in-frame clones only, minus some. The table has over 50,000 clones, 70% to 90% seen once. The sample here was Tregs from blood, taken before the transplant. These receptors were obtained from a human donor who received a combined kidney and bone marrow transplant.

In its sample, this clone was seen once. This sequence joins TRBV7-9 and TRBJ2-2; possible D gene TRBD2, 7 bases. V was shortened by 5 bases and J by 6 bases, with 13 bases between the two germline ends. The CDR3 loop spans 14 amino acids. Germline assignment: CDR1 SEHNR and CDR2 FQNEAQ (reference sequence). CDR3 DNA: TGTGCCAGCAGCGCCTCCGGGGGGCCCGGGGAGCTGTTTTTT. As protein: CASSASGGPGELFF.

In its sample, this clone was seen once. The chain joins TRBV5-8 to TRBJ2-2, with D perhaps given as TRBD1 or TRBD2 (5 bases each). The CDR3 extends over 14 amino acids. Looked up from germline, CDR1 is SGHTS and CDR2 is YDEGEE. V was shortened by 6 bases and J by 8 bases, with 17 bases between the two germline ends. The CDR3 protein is CASILREGRGELFF. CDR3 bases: TGTGCCAGCATCCTACGCGAGGGGCGAGGGGAGCTGTTTTTT.

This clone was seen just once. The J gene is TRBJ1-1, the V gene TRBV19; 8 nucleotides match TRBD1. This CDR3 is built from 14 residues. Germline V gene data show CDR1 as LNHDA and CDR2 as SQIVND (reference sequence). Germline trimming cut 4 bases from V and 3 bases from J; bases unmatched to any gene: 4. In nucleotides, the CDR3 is TGTGCCAGTAGTAGAGGGACAGGCCACACTGAAGCTTTCTTT. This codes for CASSRGTGHTEAFF.

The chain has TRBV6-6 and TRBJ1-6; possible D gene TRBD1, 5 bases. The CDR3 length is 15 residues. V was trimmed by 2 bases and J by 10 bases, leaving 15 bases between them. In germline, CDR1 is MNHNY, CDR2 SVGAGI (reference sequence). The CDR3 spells CASSYGDAWRSPLHF. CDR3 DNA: TGTGCCAGCAGTTACGGGGACGCTTGGCGGTCACCCCTCCACTTT.

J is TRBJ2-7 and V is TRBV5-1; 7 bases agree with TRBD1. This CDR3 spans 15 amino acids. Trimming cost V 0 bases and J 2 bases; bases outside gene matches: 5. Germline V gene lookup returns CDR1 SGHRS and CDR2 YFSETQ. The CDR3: CASSLAGGQTYEQYF. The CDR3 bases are TGCGCCAGCAGCTTGGCTGGGGGACAGACCTACGAGCAGTACTTC.